These T cell receptor beta chains were read from a single sample in a study of cytomegalovirus exposure and HLA in healthy donors. Only in-frame clones appear in the TCRdb table, and some are missing; sequencing was by immunoSEQ multiplex PCR. This table holds roughly 120,000 clones, around two thirds found once. Sample: PBMCs. These receptors were obtained from a woman in her 40s in good health and CMV-seropositive. The CDR3 runs from the conserved cysteine through the conserved F or W. A D gene is named only where the DNA matches it firmly. Clone sizes are given selectively: once, few, many, or a class where the clone is expanded.

size	D	V	J	CDR3	DNA
few	TRBD1	TRBV5-6	TRBJ1-2	CASSLLPGQGDYGYTF	TGTGCCAGCAGCTTGCTTCCGGGACAGGGGGACTATGGCTACACCTTC
once	-	TRBV7-9	TRBJ1-5	CASSRGTVNQPQHF	TGTGCCAGCAGCCGCGGGACGGTAAATCAGCCCCAGCATTTT
-	-	TRBV7-8	TRBJ1-6	CASSGSDRTNSPLHF	TGTGCCAGCAGCGGATCCGACAGGACCAATTCACCCCTCCACTTT
-	TRBD1	TRBV6-6	TRBJ1-5	CASRDRGLSNQPQHF	TGTGCCAGCAGGGACAGGGGGCTTAGCAATCAGCCCCAGCATTTT
-	TRBD2	TRBV4-1	TRBJ2-3	CASSQRLAGPDTQYF	TGCGCCAGCAGCCAAAGACTAGCGGGGCCAGATACGCAGTATTTT
few	-	TRBV19	TRBJ2-7	CASRPGHGFSEQYF	TGTGCCAGTAGGCCGGGACACGGGTTTTCCGAGCAGTACTTC
-	-	TRBV7-2	TRBJ1-3	CASSLVLGADTIYF	TGTGCCAGCAGCTTAGTTCTGGGGGCGGACACCATATATTTT
-	TRBD2	TRBV7-2	TRBJ2-2	CASEPGGPTGELFF	TGTGCCAGCGAACCGGGGGGGCCCACCGGGGAGCTGTTTTTT
few	-	TRBV6-5	TRBJ1-6	CASSPPGNSPLHF	TGTGCCAGCAGTCCCCCAGGGAATTCACCCCTCCACTTT
-	-	TRBV7-5	TRBJ1-2	CARSSQGPYGYTF	TGTGCCAGAAGCTCACAGGGCCCCTATGGCTACACCTTC
-	TRBD1	TRBV10-2	TRBJ2-2	CASRTGAQYSNTGELFF	TGCGCCAGCAGAACAGGGGCCCAATATTCGAACACCGGGGAGCTGTTTTTT
-	TRBD1	TRBV7-2	TRBJ2-2	CASSLVHRTGGTGELFF	TGTGCCAGCAGCTTAGTTCACCGGACAGGGGGCACCGGGGAGCTGTTTTTT